The sequence of this TCR beta chain was determined in a study of T cells in pancreatic ductal adenocarcinoma. This CDR3 region has 14 residues. V trimming: 9 bases; J trimming: 10 bases; junction bases outside the gene matches: 10. The germline V gene encodes CDR1 SNHLY and CDR2 FYNNEI. Sequenced by immunoSEQ multiplex PCR; TCRdb stores in-frame clones only, minus some. This table has about 5,000 clones, about 64% appearing once. Study observations and caveats: No significant tumor-blood clonality difference; means were about 0.1 and 0.065.

No neoadjuvant therapy was given to the selected pancreatic ductal adenocarcinoma patients before their surgery. This clone was observed a handful of times. What it binds is unknown. The sample comprised pancreatic tumor tissue. The TCR sequence derives from a human donor with pancreatic ductal adenocarcinoma. This chain joins TRBV2 and TRBJ2-1; 12 bases align to TRBD2. The CDR3 here is CASMGTSGWGEQFF. In DNA, the CDR3 is TGTGCCAGTATGGGGACTAGCGGGTGGGGAGAGCAGTTCTTC. The full variable domain, in which reference TRBV2 and TRBJ2-1 provide the parts outside the CDR3, is EPEVTQTPSHQVTQMGQEVILRCVPISNHLYFYWYRQILGQKVEFLVSFYNNEISEKSEIFDDQFSVERPDGSNFTLKIRSTKLEDSAMYFCASMGTSGWGEQFFGPGTRLTVL.